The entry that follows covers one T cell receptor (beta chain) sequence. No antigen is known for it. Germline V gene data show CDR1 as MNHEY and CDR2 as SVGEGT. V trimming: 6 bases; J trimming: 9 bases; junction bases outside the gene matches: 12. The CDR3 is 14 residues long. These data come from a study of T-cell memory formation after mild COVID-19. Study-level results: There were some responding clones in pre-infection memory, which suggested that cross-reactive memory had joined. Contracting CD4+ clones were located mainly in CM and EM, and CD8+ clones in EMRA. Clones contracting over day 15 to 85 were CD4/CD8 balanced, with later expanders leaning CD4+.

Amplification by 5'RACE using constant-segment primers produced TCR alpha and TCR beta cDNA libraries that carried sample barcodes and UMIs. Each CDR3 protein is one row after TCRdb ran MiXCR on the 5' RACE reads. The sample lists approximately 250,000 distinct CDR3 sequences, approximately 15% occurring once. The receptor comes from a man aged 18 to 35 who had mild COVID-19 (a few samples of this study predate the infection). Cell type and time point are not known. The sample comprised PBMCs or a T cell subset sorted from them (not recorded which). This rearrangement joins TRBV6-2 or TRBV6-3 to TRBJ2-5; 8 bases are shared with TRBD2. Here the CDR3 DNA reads TGTGCCAGCAGCCATGGACTAGCTGGGAGATCCCAGTACTTC. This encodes CASSHGLAGRSQYF.